Presented here are 8 T cell receptor beta chains from one specimen sequenced in a study of blood T cells in healthy people across ages. Then a second PCR, running roughly 7 to 11 cycles, was carried out with a sample-barcoded 5' primer and a J-beta primer mix. TCRdb re-analysed the 5' RACE reads in MiXCR, keeping a single row per CDR3 protein. Of 450,000 to 650,000 distinct CDR3 sequences in the sample, less than 25% are singletons; the top ten hold 8.7%. A further study also used this sample, focusing on T cells of mothers and their children.

The specimen sequenced was blood. All receptors derive from a boy between 5 and 17 years old in good health.

The chain couples TRBV29-1 to TRBJ2-1; TRBD2 might be the D (6 bases). Trimming took off 7 bases at V and 4 bases at J, with 20 bases between the two ends. This CDR3 has 15 residues. CDR1 is SQVTM and CDR2 is ANQGSEA in the germline V gene. The CDR3 reads CSGQNLGRRYNEQFF. The CDR3 nucleotides are TGCAGCGGTCAAAATCTCGGGAGAAGATACAATGAGCAGTTCTTC.

This clonotype was recorded a few times. This chain connects TRBV29-1 to TRBJ2-6; a weak D match, TRBD1 (5 bases). Trimming stripped 3 bases from V and 2 bases from J, with 5 bases between. The CDR3 contains 13 residues. CDR1 is SQVTM, CDR2 ANQGSEA, per germline. The CDR3 nucleotides read TGCAGCGTTGACAGGGCTGGGGCCAACGTCCTGACTTTC. Protein: CSVDRAGANVLTF.

The chain recombines TRBV12-3 or TRBV12-4 with TRBJ2-2, with no clear D. V dropped 1 base and J dropped 4 bases, with 13 bases sitting between them. The CDR3 is 16 amino acids. CDR3 sequence (DNA): TGTGCCAGCAGTTTAGGAGGATTCTCCTCCACCGGGGAGCTGTTTTTT. Protein: CASSLGGFSSTGELFF.

This clonotype is a singleton in its sample. Here the CDR3 reads CASSTLRDRGQPQHF. CDR3 coding DNA: TGTGCCAGCAGCACCCTCCGGGACAGGGGGCAGCCCCAGCATTTT. V is TRBV12-3 or TRBV12-4 and J is TRBJ1-5; 11 bases fit TRBD1. The ends lost 6 bases at V and 7 bases at J; junction bases unmatched: 8. This CDR3 is 15 amino acids long.

The table lists this clonotype with a few counts. The V call is TRBV4-3, the J call TRBJ2-5; 10 bases map to TRBD2. The end of the DNA fits TRBJ2-1 better, so the J call may be wrong. Per the germline V gene, CDR1 is LGHNA and CDR2 is YSLEER. The CDR3 is 15 amino acids. The CDR3 region is CASSQGLAGYREQFF. The CDR3 DNA follows: TGCGCCAGCAGCCAAGGACTAGCGGGTTATCGGGAGCAGTTCTTC.

V is TRBV24-1 and J is TRBJ1-2, with unresolved D. CDR1 is KGHDR, CDR2 SFDVKD, per germline. The CDR3 runs 13 residues. V lost 1 base to trimming and J lost 7 bases, with 9 bases between them. CDR3 in amino acids: CATSDLAGVGYTF. Written as DNA, the CDR3 is TGTGCCACCAGTGATTTAGCGGGAGTTGGCTACACCTTC.

This chain links TRBV6-2 or TRBV6-3 with TRBJ1-1, with 7 bases aligning to TRBD1. The length of the CDR3 is 13 residues. With 4 bases clipped from V and 12 bases from J, the junction kept 11 bases outside the gene matches. Germline lookup yields CDR1 MNHEY and CDR2 SVGEGT. CDR3 coding DNA: TGTGCCAGCAGTTTTCCGGACAGGTGGCGACCTTTCTTT. Translating it yields CASSFPDRWRPFF.

The chain employs TRBV5-1 and TRBJ2-7, with 14 bases that match TRBD2. J was trimmed by 5 bases and V by 4 bases; bases with no gene match: 11. Germline V gives CDR1 SGHRS, CDR2 YFSETQ. The CDR3 is made up of 17 amino acids. The CDR3 spells CASSRGLAGEPRHEQYF. The CDR3 DNA reads TGCGCCAGCAGCAGGGGACTAGCGGGAGAACCTCGCCACGAGCAGTACTTC.